This TCR beta chain is from a study of beta chain features in type 1 diabetes. Study-wide context: Taken together, all samples contributed around 100,000,000 examined sorted cells. Broader study findings: VDJ junctions from patients with type 1 diabetes contained fewer insertions and more deletions. For patients and controls alike, PCR might favor shorter templates to the same degree. Researchers cautioned that cDNA sequencing could over-represent cells with high TCR expression. Significant though moderate, a shortening of TCRB CDR3s appeared in all four CD4+ subsets of Type 1 diabetes patients.

The CDR3 covers 17 residues. Losses at the gene ends were 0 bases for V and 1 base for J; bases not matched to a gene: 6. Germline loops: CDR1 SGHAT, CDR2 FQDESV (reference sequence). Sequenced material consisted of expressed TCRB transcripts (all of the isolated RNA was reverse transcribed). TCRdb's copy holds only in-frame clones and misses some; the assay was immunoSEQ multiplex PCR. The sample has 100,000 to 150,000 clones, roughly 17% seen once. For this clone: No antigen is known for it.

What was sequenced was central memory CD4+ T cells from blood. The receptor was derived from a man aged 18-30 years with type 1 diabetes. The genes are TRBV11-1 and TRBJ2-3; 8 positions match TRBD1. CDR3 coding DNA: TGTGCCAGCAGCTTAGCCCCGCAGGGGGCAGGCACAGATACGCAGTATTTT. Its protein product is CASSLAPQGAGTDTQYF.